The clone carrying this T cell receptor beta chain was observed many times. What it binds is unknown. No fewer than 6 million PBMCs went into each sample. Per individual sample, total RNA of at least 5.5 micrograms was extracted. The second PCR ran about 6 to 11 cycles with a sample-barcoded 5' primer and J-beta primers. Carrying 12 random nucleotides, a template-switch adaptor labeled each individual cDNA molecule. In TCRdb, the 5' RACE reads were re-called with MiXCR into one record per CDR3 protein. This table has around 1.5 million distinct CDR3 sequences, about 31% appearing once. CDR1 and CDR2 from the germline V gene are LGHNT and FRNRAP. J was trimmed by 7 bases and V by 3 bases; bases with no gene match: 5. This CDR3 has 15 amino acids. The record originates from a study of blood T cells in healthy people across ages. Study outcomes and limitations: It was found that TCR beta diversity correlated strongly with the percentage of naive T cells.

The origin of this receptor is a woman between 25 and 40 years old in good health. The sample taken for sequencing was blood. The rearrangement joins TRBV12-5 to TRBJ2-1; 11 bases map to TRBD2. CDR3 protein: CASGFRPSGGNEQFF. DNA for the CDR3: TGTGCTAGTGGTTTTCGTCCTAGCGGGGGGAATGAGCAGTTCTTC.